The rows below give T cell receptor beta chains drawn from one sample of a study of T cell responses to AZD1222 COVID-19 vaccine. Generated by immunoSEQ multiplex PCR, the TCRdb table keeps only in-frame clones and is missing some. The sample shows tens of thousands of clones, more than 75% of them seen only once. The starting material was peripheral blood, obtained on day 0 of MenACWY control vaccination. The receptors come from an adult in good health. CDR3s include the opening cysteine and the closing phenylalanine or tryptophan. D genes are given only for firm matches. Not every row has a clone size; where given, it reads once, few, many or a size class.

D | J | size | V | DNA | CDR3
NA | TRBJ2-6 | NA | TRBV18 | TGTGCCAGCAAGCCAGTCTCTGGGGCCAACGTCCTGACTTTC | CASKPVSGANVLTF
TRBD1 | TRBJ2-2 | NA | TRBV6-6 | TGTGCCAGCAGTCGACAGGGTCGTTTGACCGGGGAGCTGTTTTTT | CASSRQGRLTGELFF
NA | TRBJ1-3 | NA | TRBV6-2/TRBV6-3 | TGTGCCAGCAGTTCAGACGGGATCTCTGGAAACACCATATATTTT | CASSSDGISGNTIYF
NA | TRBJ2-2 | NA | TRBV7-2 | TGTGCCAGCAGCGCCCATGGGGGTACCGGGGAGCTGTTTTTT | CASSAHGGTGELFF
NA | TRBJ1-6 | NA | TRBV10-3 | TGTGCCATCAGCTTGGGGACCAGAAATTCACCCCTCCACTTT | CAISLGTRNSPLHF
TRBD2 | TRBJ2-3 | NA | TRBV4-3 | TGCGCCAGCAGCCAAAGCTGGGGCGGGAGGAGCACAGATACGCAGTATTTT | CASSQSWGGRSTDTQYF
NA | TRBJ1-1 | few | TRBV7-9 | TGTGCCAGCAGCCCACAGCGCGCTGAAGCTTTCTTT | CASSPQRAEAFF
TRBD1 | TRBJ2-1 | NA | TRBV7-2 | TGTGCCAGCAACCCGGCTGGGACAGCGTACAATGAGCAGTTCTTC | CASNPAGTAYNEQFF
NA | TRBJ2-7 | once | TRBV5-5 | TGTGCCAGCAGCTCTCTGGGGGGTTCGGGAGAGCAGTACTTC | CASSSLGGSGEQYF
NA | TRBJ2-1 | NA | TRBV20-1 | TGCAGTGCCGGAGGTCAGGGTGTCCAGTTCTTC | CSAGGQGVQFF
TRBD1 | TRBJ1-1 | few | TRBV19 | TGTGCCAGTAGTATAGGGGTCGGGACAGGAGCTTTCTTT | CASSIGVGTGAFF
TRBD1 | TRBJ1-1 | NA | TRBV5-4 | TGTGCCAGCAGCTTGGACAGGGGGCGGTATACTGAAGCTTTCTTT | CASSLDRGRYTEAFF
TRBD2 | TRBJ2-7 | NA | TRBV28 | TGTGCCAGCAGCTCGGGACTAGCGGTGCGGGAGCAGTACTTC | CASSSGLAVREQYF
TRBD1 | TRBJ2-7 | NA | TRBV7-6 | TGTGCCAGCAGCTCCGGGACAGGTCCGCTTTACGAGCAGTACTTC | CASSSGTGPLYEQYF
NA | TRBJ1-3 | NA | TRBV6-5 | TGTGCCAGCAGTTACAGGGAGGCTGGAAACACCATATATTTT | CASSYREAGNTIYF
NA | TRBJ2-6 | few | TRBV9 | TGTGCCAGCAGCGGAGGGGGCTCTGGGGCCAACGTCCTGACTTTC | CASSGGGSGANVLTF
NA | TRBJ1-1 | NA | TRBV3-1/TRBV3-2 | TGTGCCAGCAGCCAAGCCCGTGAAGCTTTCTTT | CASSQAREAFF
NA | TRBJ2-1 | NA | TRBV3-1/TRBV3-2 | TGTGCCAGCAGCCCGACGGGGCGAGCGAGCTCCTACAATGAGCAGTTCTTC | CASSPTGRASSYNEQFF
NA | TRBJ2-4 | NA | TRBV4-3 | TGCGCCAGCAGCCAAGATGGGAGCACCAAGAACATTCAGTACTTC | CASSQDGSTKNIQYF
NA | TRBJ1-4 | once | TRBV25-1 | TGTGCCAGCAGTGAACGCGGGGTATTAGGTCGAACTAATGAAAAACTGTTTTTT | CASSERGVLGRTNEKLFF
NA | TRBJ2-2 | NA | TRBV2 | TGTGCCAGCAGTGAAGGGCTAGGGGGCGGGGAGCTGTTTTTT | CASSEGLGGGELFF
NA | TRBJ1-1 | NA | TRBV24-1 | TGTGCCACCTCGGGAGGTCATGGGGCTTTCTTT | CATSGGHGAFF
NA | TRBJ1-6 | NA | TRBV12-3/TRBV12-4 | TGTGCCAGCAGTTTGTCGGGTAACTCCCCCCTCCACTTT | CASSLSGNSPLHF
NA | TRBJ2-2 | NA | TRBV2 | TGTGCCAGCAGTGGTGAGACTAGTTTCACCGGGGAGCTGTTTTTT | CASSGETSFTGELFF
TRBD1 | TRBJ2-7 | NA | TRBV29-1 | TGCAGCGTTAGATTACAGGGGTCCTCTTACGAGCAGTACTTC | CSVRLQGSSYEQYF
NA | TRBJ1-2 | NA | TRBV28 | TGTGCCAGCAGCCCACCGGGACGGAACTATGGCTACACCTTC | CASSPPGRNYGYTF
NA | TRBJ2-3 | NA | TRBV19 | TGTGCCAGTAGACCGGGAAGGGACACAGATACGCAGTATTTT | CASRPGRDTDTQYF
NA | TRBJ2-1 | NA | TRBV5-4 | TGTGCCAGCAGCTTAGGTCCAGGGACCTACAATGAGCAGTTCTTC | CASSLGPGTYNEQFF
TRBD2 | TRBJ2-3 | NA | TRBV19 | TGTGCCAGTAGCACCCTACTAGCGGGAGATACAGATACGCAGTATTTT | CASSTLLAGDTDTQYF
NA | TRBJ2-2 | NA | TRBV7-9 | TGTGCCAGCAGCTTAGCGGGACTCACCGGGGAGCTGTTTTTT | CASSLAGLTGELFF
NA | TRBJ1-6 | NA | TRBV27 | TGTGCCAGCAGTTTAACATCAGGGTACGCTACCTATAATTCACCCCTCCACTTT | CASSLTSGYATYNSPLHF
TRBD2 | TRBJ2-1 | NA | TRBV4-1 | TGCGCCAGCAGCCAAGCCCGAAGCCTAGCGGGAGGATCGGATGAGCAGTTCTTC | CASSQARSLAGGSDEQFF
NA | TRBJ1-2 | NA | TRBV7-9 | TGTGCCAGCAGCTCCCGGGACATTCGGGGCTACACCTTC | CASSSRDIRGYTF
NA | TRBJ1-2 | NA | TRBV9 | TGTGCCAGCAGCGTGCAGGGGAACTATGGCTACACCTTC | CASSVQGNYGYTF
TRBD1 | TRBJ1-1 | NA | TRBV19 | TGTGCCAGTAGCGCACCGGGACAGGGATGGATCACTGAAGCTTTCTTT | CASSAPGQGWITEAFF
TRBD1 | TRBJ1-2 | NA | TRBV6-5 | TGTGCCAGCAGTTTAAACCGGGACAGGACCTCCGGCTACACCTTC | CASSLNRDRTSGYTF
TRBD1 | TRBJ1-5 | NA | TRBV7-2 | TGTGCCAGCAGCTCCGGGACAGGGGAGCAGCCCCAGCATTTT | CASSSGTGEQPQHF
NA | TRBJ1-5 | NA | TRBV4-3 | TGCGCCAGCAGCCCTCCCCGGCCCCAGCATTTT | CASSPPRPQHF
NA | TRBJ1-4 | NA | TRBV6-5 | TGTGCCAGCAGTCCGTGGGTACAGACGAATGAAAAACTGTTTTTT | CASSPWVQTNEKLFF
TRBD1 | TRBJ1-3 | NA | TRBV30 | TGTGCCTGGAGTGAAGGACAGGGAAGAAACACCATATATTTT | CAWSEGQGRNTIYF
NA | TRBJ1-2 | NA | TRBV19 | TGTGCCAGTTCGGGGAGCTATGGCTACACCTTC | CASSGSYGYTF
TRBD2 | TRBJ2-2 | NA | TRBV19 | TGTGCCAGTAGTATCCGGACTAGCGGGATCTCGAACACCGGGGAGCTGTTTTTT | CASSIRTSGISNTGELFF
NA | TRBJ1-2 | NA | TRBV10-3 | TGTGCCATCAGGGGGACACGGCACGTCTATGGCTACACCTTC | CAIRGTRHVYGYTF
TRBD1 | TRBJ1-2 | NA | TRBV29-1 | TGCAGCGTTTTTGTAGACAGGGGTGGGTATGGCTACACCTTC | CSVFVDRGGYGYTF
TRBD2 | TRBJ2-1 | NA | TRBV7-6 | TGTGCCAGCAGCTTCGAACTAGCGGACTATAATGAGCAGTTCTTC | CASSFELADYNEQFF
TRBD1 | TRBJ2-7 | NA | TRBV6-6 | TGTGCCAGCAGTTACCTGACAGGGTACGAGCAGTACTTC | CASSYLTGYEQYF
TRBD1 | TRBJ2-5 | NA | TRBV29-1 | TGCAGCGTGGGACAGGGGGCGCGGGAGACCCAGTACTTC | CSVGQGARETQYF
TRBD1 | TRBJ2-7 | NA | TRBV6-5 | TGTGCCAGCAGCACCGGGACAGGGGACCACGAGCAGTACTTC | CASSTGTGDHEQYF